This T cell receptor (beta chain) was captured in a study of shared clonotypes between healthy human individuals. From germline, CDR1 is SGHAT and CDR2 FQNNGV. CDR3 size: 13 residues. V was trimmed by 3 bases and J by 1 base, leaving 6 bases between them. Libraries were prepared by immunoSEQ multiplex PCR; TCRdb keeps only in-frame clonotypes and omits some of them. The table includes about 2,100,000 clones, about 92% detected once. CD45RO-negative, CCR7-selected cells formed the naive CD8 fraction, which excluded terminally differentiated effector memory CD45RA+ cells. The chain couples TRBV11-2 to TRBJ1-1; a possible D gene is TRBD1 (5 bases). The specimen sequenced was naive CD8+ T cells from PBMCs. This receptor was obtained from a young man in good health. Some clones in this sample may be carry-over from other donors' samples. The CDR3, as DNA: TGTGCCAGCAGCTTGACAGCGAACACTGAAGCTTTCTTT. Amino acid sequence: CASSLTANTEAFF.